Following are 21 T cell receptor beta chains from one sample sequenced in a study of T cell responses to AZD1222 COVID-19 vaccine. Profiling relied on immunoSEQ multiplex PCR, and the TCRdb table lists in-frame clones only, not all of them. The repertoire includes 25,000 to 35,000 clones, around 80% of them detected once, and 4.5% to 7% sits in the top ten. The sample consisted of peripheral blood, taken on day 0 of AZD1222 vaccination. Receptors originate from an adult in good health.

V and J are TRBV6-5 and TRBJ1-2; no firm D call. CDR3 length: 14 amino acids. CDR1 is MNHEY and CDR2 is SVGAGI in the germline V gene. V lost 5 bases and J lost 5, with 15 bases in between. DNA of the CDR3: TGTGCCAGCAGTACCAACCCGGGAGTGTATGGCTACACCTTC. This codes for CASSTNPGVYGYTF.

Here the CDR3 reads CASRPIQGPRYTF. In nucleotides, the CDR3 is TGTGCCAGTAGACCCATACAGGGTCCGCGCTACACCTTC. The V and J genes are TRBV19 and TRBJ1-2; D might be TRBD1 (6 bases). Germline values: CDR1 LNHDA, CDR2 SQIVND (reference sequence). V lost 6 bases, J lost 9 bases, and 17 bases lay in between. The CDR3 has 13 amino acids.

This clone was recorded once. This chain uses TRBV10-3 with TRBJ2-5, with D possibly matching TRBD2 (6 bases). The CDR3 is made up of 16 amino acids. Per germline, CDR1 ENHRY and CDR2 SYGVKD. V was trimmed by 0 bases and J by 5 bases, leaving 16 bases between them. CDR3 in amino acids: CAISESEGVVSETQYF. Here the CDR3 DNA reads TGTGCCATCAGTGAGTCGGAGGGTGTAGTCTCTGAGACCCAGTACTTC.

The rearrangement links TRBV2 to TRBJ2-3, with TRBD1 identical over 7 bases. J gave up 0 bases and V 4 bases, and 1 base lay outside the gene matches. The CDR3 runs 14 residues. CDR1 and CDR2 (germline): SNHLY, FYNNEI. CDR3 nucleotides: TGTGCCAGCAGTGGACAGGGAAGCACAGATACGCAGTATTTT. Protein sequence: CASSGQGSTDTQYF.

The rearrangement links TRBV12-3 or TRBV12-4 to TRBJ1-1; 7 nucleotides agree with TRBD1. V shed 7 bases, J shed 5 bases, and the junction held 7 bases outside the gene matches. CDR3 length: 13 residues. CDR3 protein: CASIRQGLTEAFF. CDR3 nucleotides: TGTGCCAGCATCAGACAGGGCTTAACTGAAGCTTTCTTT.

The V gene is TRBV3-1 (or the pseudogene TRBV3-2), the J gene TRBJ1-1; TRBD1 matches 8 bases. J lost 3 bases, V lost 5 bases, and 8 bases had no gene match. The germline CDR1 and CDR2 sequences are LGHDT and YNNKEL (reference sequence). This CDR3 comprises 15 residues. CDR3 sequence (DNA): TGTGCCAGCAGCGAACGCAGGGGGCGCGACACTGAAGCTTTCTTT. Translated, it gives CASSERRGRDTEAFF.

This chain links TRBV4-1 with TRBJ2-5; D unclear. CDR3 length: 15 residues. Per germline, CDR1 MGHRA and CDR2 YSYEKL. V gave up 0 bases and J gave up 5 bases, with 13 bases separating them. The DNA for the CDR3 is TGCGCCAGCAGCCAAGATCCCAACCGGGTGGAGACCCAGTACTTC. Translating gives CASSQDPNRVETQYF.

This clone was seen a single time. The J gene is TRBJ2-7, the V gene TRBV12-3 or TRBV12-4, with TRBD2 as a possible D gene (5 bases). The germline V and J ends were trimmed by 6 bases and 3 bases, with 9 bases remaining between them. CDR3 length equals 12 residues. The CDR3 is CASRDGNYEQYF. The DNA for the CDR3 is TGTGCCAGCAGAGACGGGAACTACGAGCAGTACTTC.

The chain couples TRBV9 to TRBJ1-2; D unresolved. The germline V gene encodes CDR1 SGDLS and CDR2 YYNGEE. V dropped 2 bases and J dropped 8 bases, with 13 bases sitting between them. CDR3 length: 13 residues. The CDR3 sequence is CASSVGGSGGYTF. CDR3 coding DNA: TGTGCCAGCAGCGTCGGAGGGTCCGGCGGCTACACCTTC.

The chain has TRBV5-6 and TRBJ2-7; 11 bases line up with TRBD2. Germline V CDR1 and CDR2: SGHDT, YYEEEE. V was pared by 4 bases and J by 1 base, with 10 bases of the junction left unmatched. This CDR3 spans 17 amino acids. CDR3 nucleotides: TGTGCCAGCAGCCCAACATGGCTAGCGGGGGGTTCCTACGAGCAGTACTTC. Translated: CASSPTWLAGGSYEQYF. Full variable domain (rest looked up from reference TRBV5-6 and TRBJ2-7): DAGVTQSPTHLIKTRGQQVTLRCSPKSGHDTVSWYQQALGQGPQFIFQYYEEEERQRGNFPDRFSGHQFPNYSSELNVNALLLGDSALYLCASSPTWLAGGSYEQYFGPGTRLTVT.

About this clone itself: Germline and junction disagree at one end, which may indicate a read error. This CDR3 is CASSDSRAVTDTQYF. For the CDR3, the DNA is TGTGCCAGCAGTGACTCTAGGGCTGTTACAGATACGCAGTATTTT. The rearrangement links TRBV6-5 to TRBJ2-3; D remains unclear. The CDR3 length is 15 residues. From germline, CDR1 is MNHEY and CDR2 SVGAGI.

CDR3 region: CASRLTGGYTF. The CDR3 DNA follows: TGCGCCAGCAGATTGACAGGTGGCTACACCTTC. V gene TRBV5-1 combines with J gene TRBJ1-2; D is perhaps TRBD1 (6 bases). This CDR3 contains 11 residues. Germline values: CDR1 SGHRS, CDR2 YFSETQ. Trimming cost V 5 bases and J 7 bases, with 9 bases left between them.

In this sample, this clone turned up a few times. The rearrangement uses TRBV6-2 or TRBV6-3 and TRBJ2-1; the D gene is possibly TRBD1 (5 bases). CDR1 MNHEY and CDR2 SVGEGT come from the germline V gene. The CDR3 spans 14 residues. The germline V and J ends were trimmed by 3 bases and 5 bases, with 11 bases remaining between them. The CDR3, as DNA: TGTGCCAGCAGTTATACAGGATATGACAATGAGCAGTTCTTC. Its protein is CASSYTGYDNEQFF.

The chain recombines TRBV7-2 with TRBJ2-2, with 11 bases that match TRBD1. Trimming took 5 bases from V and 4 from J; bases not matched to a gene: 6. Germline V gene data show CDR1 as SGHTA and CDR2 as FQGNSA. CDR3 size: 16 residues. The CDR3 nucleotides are TGTGCCAGCAGCCCGGACAGGGGGCAGGGCACCGGGGAGCTGTTTTTT. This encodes CASSPDRGQGTGELFF.

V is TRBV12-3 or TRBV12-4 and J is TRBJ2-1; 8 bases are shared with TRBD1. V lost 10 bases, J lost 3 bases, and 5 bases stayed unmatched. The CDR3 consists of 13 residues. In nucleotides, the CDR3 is TGTGCCACCAAGACAGGGGACTACAATGAGCAGTTCTTC. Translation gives CATKTGDYNEQFF.

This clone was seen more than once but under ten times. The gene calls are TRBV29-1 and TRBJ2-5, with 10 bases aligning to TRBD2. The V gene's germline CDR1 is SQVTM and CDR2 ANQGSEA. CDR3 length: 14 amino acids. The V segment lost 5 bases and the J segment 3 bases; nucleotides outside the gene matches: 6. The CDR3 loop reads CSVSGTSVKETQYF. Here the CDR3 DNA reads TGCAGCGTTTCCGGGACTAGCGTAAAAGAGACCCAGTACTTC.

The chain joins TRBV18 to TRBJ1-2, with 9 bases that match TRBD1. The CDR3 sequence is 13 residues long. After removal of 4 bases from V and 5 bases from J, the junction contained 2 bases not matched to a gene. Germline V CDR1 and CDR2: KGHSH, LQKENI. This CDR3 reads CASSQGTGYGYTF. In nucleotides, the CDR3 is TGTGCCAGCTCACAAGGGACAGGGTATGGCTACACCTTC.

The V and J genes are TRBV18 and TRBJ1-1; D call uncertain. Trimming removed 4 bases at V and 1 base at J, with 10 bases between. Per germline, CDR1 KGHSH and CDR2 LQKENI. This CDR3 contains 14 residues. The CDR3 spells CASSQVGKNTEAFF. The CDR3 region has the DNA TGTGCCAGCTCACAGGTGGGCAAGAACACTGAAGCTTTCTTT.

The DNA of the CDR3 is TGCGCCAGCAGCTTGACCAGGGGCATAGATGAGCAGTTCTTC. Translation: CASSLTRGIDEQFF. V gene TRBV5-1 combines with J gene TRBJ2-1; D possibly corresponds to TRBD1 (6 bases). Germline CDR1 reads SGHRS; CDR2 reads YFSETQ. CDR3 length equals 14 residues. V was pared by 1 base and J by 8 bases, with 13 bases between.

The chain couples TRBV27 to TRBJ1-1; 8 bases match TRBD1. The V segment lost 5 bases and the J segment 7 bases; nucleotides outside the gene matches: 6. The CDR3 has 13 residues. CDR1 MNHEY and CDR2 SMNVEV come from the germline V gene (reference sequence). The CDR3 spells CASSHQGAFEAFF. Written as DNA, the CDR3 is TGTGCCAGCAGTCACCAGGGGGCTTTTGAAGCTTTCTTT.

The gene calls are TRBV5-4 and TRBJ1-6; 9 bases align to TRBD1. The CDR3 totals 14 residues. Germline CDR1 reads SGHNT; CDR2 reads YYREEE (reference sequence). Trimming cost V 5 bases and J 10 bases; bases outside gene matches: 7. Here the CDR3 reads CASSLGTGRSPLHF. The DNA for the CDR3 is TGTGCCAGCAGTCTAGGGACAGGGCGCTCACCCCTCCACTTT.